This T cell receptor (beta chain) was recovered during a study of response to subunit inactivated influenza vaccine. Overall study findings and caveats: Authors suggested seasonal influenza vaccinations each recruit few new T cells.

V was shortened by 4 bases and J by 0 bases, with 10 bases between the two germline ends. Germline-derived CDR1 and CDR2 are MGHRA and YSYEKL. This CDR3 has 15 amino acids. This clonotype was seen once. Its antigen remains unidentified. TCRdb analysed the RT-PCR reads with MiXCR anew, one entry per CDR3 protein. This sample has about 800,000 distinct CDR3 sequences, with around 21% found just once. This clonotype originated in a man aged 50 to 59 who received an inactivated influenza vaccine. The rearrangement joins TRBV4-1 to TRBJ1-3, with D unclear. The sample here was PBMCs from blood, taken 5 days after vaccination. The CDR3 DNA reads as TGCGCCAGCAGCCCTCGGGAAGGCTCTGGAAACACCATATATTTT. Encoded protein: CASSPREGSGNTIYF.